The 23 T cell receptor beta chains presented below share a single source sample, sequenced in a study of OX40 agonist ivuxolimab in advanced cancers. Here immunoSEQ multiplex PCR was the method, and the copy in TCRdb shows in-frame clones only, minus some. The sample lists about 88,000 clones; approximately 90% were seen once. The source was CD4+ or CD8+ T cells sorted from blood, collected in a trial of the OX40 agonist ivuxolimab. The receptor set was obtained from an adult with an advanced solid tumor such as melanoma, head and neck, liver or kidney cancer.

The chain recombines TRBV5-6 with TRBJ1-4, with TRBD1 as a possible D gene (5 bases). Germline CDR1 and CDR2: SGHDT and YYEEEE. The CDR3 is 17 residues long. Trimming left V 0 bases short and J 3 bases short, with 15 bases between. The CDR3 here is CASSLGGQVGANEKLFF. The CDR3 DNA reads as TGTGCCAGCAGCTTGGGGGGCCAGGTTGGAGCTAATGAAAAACTGTTTTTT. The full variable domain, its missing parts supplied by reference TRBV5-6 and TRBJ1-4, is DAGVTQSPTHLIKTRGQQVTLRCSPKSGHDTVSWYQQALGQGPQFIFQYYEEEERQRGNFPDRFSGHQFPNYSSELNVNALLLGDSALYLCASSLGGQVGANEKLFFGSGTQLSVL.

V gene TRBV7-7 combines with J gene TRBJ2-2; 11 positions agree with TRBD2. CDR1 and CDR2 from the germline V gene are SSHAT and FNYEAQ (reference sequence). Unmatched junction bases numbered 4, after V lost 2 bases and J lost 5 bases. This CDR3 has 16 residues. The CDR3 here is CASSLQLAGATGELFF. The CDR3 DNA follows: TGTGCCAGCAGCTTACAACTAGCGGGAGCGACCGGGGAGCTGTTTTTT.

The chain links TRBV19 to TRBJ1-1, with no clear D. Deletions cut 1 base from V and 0 bases from J, with 6 bases between. CDR3 size: 14 residues. Germline V gives CDR1 LNHDA, CDR2 SQIVND (reference sequence). The CDR3 loop reads CASSIVHMNTEAFF. The DNA of the CDR3 is TGTGCCAGTAGTATAGTGCACATGAACACTGAAGCTTTCTTT.

V is TRBV9 and J is TRBJ2-2, with TRBD1 matching over 7 bases. Germline lookup yields CDR1 SGDLS and CDR2 YYNGEE. The V and J ends lost 4 bases and 4 bases, in that order; junction bases with no gene match: 4. This CDR3 region has 14 residues. The CDR3 coding sequence is TGTGCCAGCAGCCAGGGGGTACTCACCGGGGAGCTGTTTTTT. Translating gives CASSQGVLTGELFF.

This rearrangement joins TRBV5-3 to TRBJ2-7, with TRBD2 as a possible D gene (5 bases). TRBV5-3 is sorted into the ORF group, with uncertain function. With 0 bases removed from V and 4 bases from J, the gap between germline ends came to 11 bases. The CDR3 covers 14 residues. CDR3 DNA: TGTGCCAGAAGCTTGGAGGCCGGGATGTACGAGCAGTACTTC. It translates to CARSLEAGMYEQYF.

The genes are TRBV11-2 and TRBJ1-4; D is perhaps TRBD1 (6 bases). The CDR3 spans 15 residues. Germline V gene data show CDR1 as SGHAT and CDR2 as FQNNGV. Trimming took 4 bases from V and 7 from J, leaving 16 bases between them. The DNA for the CDR3 is TGTGCCAGCAGCTCCCAGACAGGAGAAGGTGAAAAACTGTTTTTT. This gives the protein CASSSQTGEGEKLFF.

CDR3 in DNA: TGCGCCAGCAGCCAAGATCTTGCAGACCACTATGGCTACACCTTC. This translates into CASSQDLADHYGYTF. V usage is TRBV4-3 and J usage is TRBJ1-2; D is unresolved. Trimming removed 0 bases from V and 3 bases from J, with 11 bases in between. In germline, CDR1 is LGHNA, CDR2 YSLEER. This CDR3 has 15 amino acids.

The chain couples TRBV5-6 to TRBJ1-3; no firm D call. V was pared by 0 bases and J by 4 bases, with 11 bases between. From germline, CDR1 is SGHDT and CDR2 YYEEEE. The length of the CDR3 is 15 residues. The CDR3 DNA is TGTGCCAGCAGCTTGGGGCCAATAGCCGGAAACACCATATATTTT. Amino acid sequence: CASSLGPIAGNTIYF.

The chain recombines TRBV10-1 with TRBJ1-1, with 10 bases matching TRBD1. V was clipped by 5 bases and J by 6 bases; unmatched bases: 3. The CDR3 totals 13 residues. The germline gives CDR1 WNHNN, CDR2 SYGVQD (reference sequence). The CDR3 is CASSLGQGAEAFF. CDR3 bases: TGCGCCAGCAGTCTTGGACAGGGGGCTGAAGCTTTCTTT.

The chain links TRBV11-3 to TRBJ2-1; TRBD2 matches at 8 bases. The V gene end was trimmed by 5 bases and the J gene end by 5 bases; junction bases not matched to a gene: 5. The CDR3 has 14 residues. Germline V CDR1 and CDR2: SGHNT, YENEEA. The CDR3 region has the DNA TGTGCCAGCAGCCCCCCGGGGGGGGACAATGAGCAGTTCTTC. Protein: CASSPPGGDNEQFF.

The V gene is TRBV7-9, the J gene TRBJ2-7; tentatively, D is TRBD1 (5 bases). The CDR3 totals 16 residues. V dropped 5 bases and J dropped 0 bases, with 17 bases sitting between them. Germline V gene lookup returns CDR1 SEHNR and CDR2 FQNEAQ (reference sequence). Here the CDR3 reads CASSTSDRTSSYEQYF. The CDR3 DNA is TGTGCCAGCAGCACATCCGACAGAACCAGCTCCTACGAGCAGTACTTC.

The rearrangement uses TRBV18 and TRBJ1-2; D gene unclear. V was trimmed by 2 bases and J by 0 bases, leaving 4 bases between them. Germline CDR1 KGHSH, CDR2 LQKENI. The CDR3 runs 13 residues. This CDR3 is CASSPGANYGYTF. The DNA of the CDR3 is TGTGCCAGCTCACCAGGGGCTAACTATGGCTACACCTTC.

This chain uses TRBV6-5 with TRBJ1-6; D is undetermined. Trimming stripped 2 bases from V and 0 bases from J, with 8 bases between. This CDR3 region has 16 residues. Germline V lookup: CDR1 MNHEY, CDR2 SVGAGI. In nucleotides, the CDR3 is TGTGCCAGCAGTTACGACGGGAGCTCCTATAATTCACCCCTCCACTTT. Translated: CASSYDGSSYNSPLHF.

CDR3 nucleotides: TGTGCCAGCAGTTTTTACGGGGGCATACCCTTCGAGCAGTACTTC. Amino acid sequence: CASSFYGGIPFEQYF. This chain links TRBV6-7 with TRBJ2-7, with D perhaps being TRBD1 or TRBD2 (6 bases each). TRBV6-7 is an ORF, and what it does is uncertain. V lost 4 bases and J 6 bases, leaving 19 bases between the germline ends. CDR3 size: 15 residues.

This clone was observed a handful of times. This chain links TRBV4-2 with TRBJ1-5; a possible D gene is TRBD1 (5 bases). V was cut by 0 bases and J by 9 bases, with 9 bases left in between. The CDR3 is made up of 13 amino acids. The V gene's germline CDR1 is LGHNA and CDR2 YNFKEQ. Here the CDR3 reads CASSQEGGGPQHF. CDR3 DNA: TGTGCCAGCAGCCAAGAGGGGGGAGGGCCCCAGCATTTT.

This chain links TRBV18 with TRBJ2-7; the D gene is possibly TRBD1 (6 bases). Germline CDR1 reads KGHSH; CDR2 reads LQKENI. There are 14 residues in the CDR3. Trimming took off 4 bases at V and 0 bases at J, with 10 bases between the two ends. In nucleotides, the CDR3 is TGTGCCAGCTCACAGGACAGCAGCTCCTACGAGCAGTACTTC. It codes for CASSQDSSSYEQYF.

V gene TRBV14 combines with J gene TRBJ2-5; 14 positions match TRBD2. The V segment lost 4 bases and the J segment 3 bases; nucleotides outside the gene matches: 7. This CDR3 is 17 amino acids long. The germline CDR1 and CDR2 sequences are SGHDN and FVKESK. The CDR3 loop is CASSPSRGLAGEETQYF. For the CDR3, the DNA is TGTGCCAGCAGCCCCTCGCGGGGACTAGCGGGAGAAGAGACCCAGTACTTC.

The CDR3 region has the DNA TGTGCCAGCAGCTTGTGGAAAACCTACAATGAGCAGTTCTTC. This sequence encodes CASSLWKTYNEQFF. This sequence joins TRBV5-6 and TRBJ2-1; D not certain. Trimming shortened V by 1 base and J by 2 bases, and 7 bases separated the two germline ends. The CDR3 runs 14 residues. The germline gives CDR1 SGHDT, CDR2 YYEEEE.

The chain combines TRBV4-1 with TRBJ2-7; a possible D gene is TRBD1 (5 bases). The CDR3 sequence is 15 residues long. Trimming took off 5 bases at V and 3 bases at J, with 17 bases between the two ends. Germline values: CDR1 MGHRA, CDR2 YSYEKL. CDR3 region: CASSFDRNQYYEQYF. For the CDR3, the DNA is TGCGCCAGCAGCTTCGACAGAAACCAATACTACGAGCAGTACTTC.

This clone was detected once. The chain couples TRBV30 to TRBJ2-5, with 7 bases fitting TRBD2. The trim removed 4 bases at V and 5 bases at J, leaving 10 bases unmatched. This CDR3 comprises 14 residues. CDR1 and CDR2 (germline): GTSNPN, SVGIG (reference sequence). The CDR3 sequence: CAWKRRLAVETQYF. For the CDR3, the DNA is TGTGCCTGGAAGCGAAGGCTAGCGGTCGAGACCCAGTACTTC.

This chain connects TRBV7-2 to TRBJ2-7, with a possible D match to TRBD1 (5 bases). Germline assignment: CDR1 SGHTA and CDR2 FQGNSA. With 5 bases removed from V and 1 base from J, the gap between germline ends came to 12 bases. The CDR3 sequence is 14 residues long. CDR3 DNA sequence: TGTGCCAGCAGCCGGCCGACAGAATCCTACGAGCAGTACTTC. Encoded protein: CASSRPTESYEQYF.

The chain uses TRBV10-1 and TRBJ2-1; 12 nucleotides line up with TRBD2. CDR3 length equals 17 residues. V gave up 2 bases and J gave up 4 bases; unmatched junction bases: 6. Germline CDR1 WNHNN, CDR2 SYGVQD (reference sequence). In DNA form, the CDR3 reads TGCGCCAGCAGTGAGCAGCTAGCGGGGGGGCTTTACAATGAGCAGTTCTTC. As protein: CASSEQLAGGLYNEQFF.

The chain joins TRBV5-4 to TRBJ2-3; possibly TRBD2 for D (5 bases). This CDR3 spans 14 amino acids. Deletions cut 2 bases from V and 3 bases from J, with 10 bases between. CDR1 and CDR2 (germline): SGHNT, YYREEE (reference sequence). The CDR3 DNA sequence: TGTGCCAGCAGCTTAAGGTCGGGGACAGATACGCAGTATTTT. Residues: CASSLRSGTDTQYF.